Included here is one T cell receptor (beta chain) sequence, with context. This clone has more than one count but fewer than ten. Its antigen target is currently unknown. Base qualities are not provided; no much larger clone lies one nucleotide away. The data stem from a study of blood T cell repertoires in COVID-19 (dated by TCRdb to the early 2020s). General notes on the study: The collaborator samples originated in the United States, Italy and Spain and spanned the acute and convalescent phases of COVID-19. Where available, HLA class I and class II types were taken from metadata supplied by the sample provider and were not determined by assay-based typing. Samples were obtained from the ongoing ImmuneRACE study (first 160 participants) and from 950 to 1,500 subjects provided by 6 global collaborators. The dataset comprised deeply sampled blood TCRbeta repertoires from subjects exposed to, actively infected with, or recovered from COVID-19. The repertoires were made available in a free public database intended to serve as a resource for research on the immune response to SARS-CoV-2. The material from the prospective study consisted of cDNA or gDNA derived from T cells, B-cell-depleted T cells, or PBMCs. A de-identified subject ID, COVID-19 status, age in years and sex were almost always included in the sample metadata. General conclusions and limits of the study: Clinical and demographic metadata were provided uncurated, with the amount varying by source and participant.

The immunoSEQ Assay, a bias-controlled multiplex PCR, was used to amplify TCRbeta CDR3 regions from genomic DNA. The authors' analysis ran thus. Within the assay, amplification of reference gene primers was used to estimate how many nucleated cells each sample contained. Sequence reads were collapsed and filtered to measure the absolute abundance of every unique TCRbeta CDR3 rearrangement. For each sample, productive Simpson clonality was calculated by taking the square root of Simpson's diversity index across productive rearrangements. TCRdb carries this immuneACCESS record with in-frame sequences only. Its versions omit some clonotypes, under half of them owing to an unresolved V gene in the studies checked, with the rest unexplained. The DNA gave D and trimming, while V, J and clone size come from that table. Across this sample there are 200,000 to 250,000 clones, with 70% to 90% seen only once. Around 7.4% of the sample goes to the ten largest clones.

Enrolling through a virtual design, the prospective study's participants ranged in age from roughly 18 to 89 years and lived across 24 United States geographic areas. To assign participants to cohorts, the prospective study relied on clinical history that participants themselves reported in a screening survey and a study questionnaire. Mobile phlebotomists in the prospective study collected whole blood, serum and a nasopharyngeal or oropharyngeal swab from every participant. Prospective study participants could optionally give additional blood draws and questionnaires over an approximately two-month period. Before DNA extraction, prospective study blood samples were shipped either frozen or at room temperature. This clonotype was obtained from a middle-aged woman with acute COVID-19. The sequenced material came from PBMCs or T cells enriched from blood (not recorded which).

Here is the DNA: TGTGCCAGCAGCGACCCCGGGGCCCTCCACTTT. Its translation is CASSDPGALHF. Recombination joined TRBV9 with TRBJ1-6; the D gene identity is not certain. The cysteine opens and the phenylalanine closes a CDR3 of 11 amino acids. Only CDR3 DNA remains: 33 bases, in frame from the first base. CDR1 SGDLS and CDR2 YYNGEE were looked up in the germline V gene. V lost 3 bases and J lost 14 bases; the stretch between them is 9 bases long. Beyond the CDR3, the reference TRBV9 and TRBJ1-6 genes provide the residues; the full variable domain reads: DSGVTQTPKHLITATGQRVTLRCSPRSGDLSVYWYQQSLDQGLQFLIQYYNGEERAKGNILERFSAQQFPDLHSELNLSSLELGDSALYFCASSDPGALHFGNGTRLTVT.